The 26 T cell receptor beta chains listed next were all sequenced from one sample in a study of cytomegalovirus exposure and HLA in healthy donors. The PCR employed 60 Vbeta primers together with 13 Jbeta primers. The method was immunoSEQ multiplex PCR; TCRdb's version includes in-frame clones alone and lacks a portion of them. The table shows about 160,000 clones, with over 60% occurring only once. Sequenced material: PBMCs. The origin of the receptors is a woman aged 25 to 39 in good health and CMV-seronegative.

This clone was seen more than once but under ten times. The V call is TRBV5-1, the J call TRBJ2-5, with 8 bases identical to TRBD1. The DNA end favors TRBJ2-7, so the J call may be wrong. Germline loops: CDR1 SGHRS, CDR2 YFSETQ. The CDR3 is 16 residues long. The CDR3 DNA sequence: TGCGCCAGCAGCTACCGGCCAGACAGGGGAGTCGACGAGCAGTACTTC. This gives the protein CASSYRPDRGVDEQYF.

This chain connects TRBV7-2 to TRBJ2-1, with D possibly TRBD1 on 6 matching bases. V gave up 5 bases and J gave up 3 bases, with 11 bases separating them. The CDR3 has 14 amino acids. Germline V gene data show CDR1 as SGHTA and CDR2 as FQGNSA. The CDR3 is CASSQRDNYNEQFF. Here the CDR3 DNA reads TGTGCCAGCAGCCAACGGGACAACTACAATGAGCAGTTCTTC. Based on the CDR3 plus reference TRBV7-2 and TRBJ2-1, the full variable domain is GAGVSQSPSNKVTEKGKDVELRCDPISGHTALYWYRQSLGQGLEFLIYFQGNSAPDKSGLPSDRFSAERTGGSVSTLTIQRTQQEDSAVYLCASSQRDNYNEQFFGPGTRLTVL.

There are a few counts of this clone. As DNA, the CDR3 is TGTGCCAGCAGTTTAGGCGACGGGAGGGCAAGTCAGCCCCAGCATTTT. Translated, it gives CASSLGDGRASQPQHF. V gene TRBV28 combines with J gene TRBJ1-5; D is undetermined. This CDR3 spans 16 amino acids. With 2 bases removed from V and 6 bases from J, the gap between germline ends came to 17 bases. Germline V gene sequence: CDR1 MDHEN, CDR2 SYDVKM.

The chain combines TRBV15 with TRBJ2-1; 9 bases match TRBD2. Trimming took 4 bases from V and 8 from J; bases not matched to a gene: 12. CDR3 length equals 16 residues. CDR1 LNHNV and CDR2 YYDKDF come from the germline V gene (reference sequence). The CDR3 DNA reads as TGTGCCACCAGCATTGCGGGAGGGCCTGGTTTCTATGAGCAGTTCTTC. This encodes CATSIAGGPGFYEQFF.

J is TRBJ1-2 and V is TRBV5-6; 7 bases are a match to TRBD1. The CDR3 runs 14 residues. In germline, CDR1 is SGHDT, CDR2 YYEEEE. Trimming at V came to 4 bases and at J to 4 bases, leaving 7 bases not matched to a gene. DNA for the CDR3: TGTGCCAGCAGCGGGGGACAGTTAACCTATGGCTACACCTTC. This sequence encodes CASSGGQLTYGYTF.

This chain links TRBV19 with TRBJ2-4, with 7 nucleotides matching TRBD2. The CDR3 is 18 amino acids. Germline values: CDR1 LNHDA, CDR2 SQIVND (reference sequence). V shed 3 bases and J 0 bases; nucleotides not matched to a gene: 11. The CDR3 loop is CASSIEAGNLLAKNIQYF. CDR3 sequence (DNA): TGTGCCAGTAGTATCGAAGCGGGGAATCTTCTAGCCAAAAACATTCAGTACTTC.

The chain carries TRBV7-2 and TRBJ1-2; 11 bases are a match to TRBD1. Germline CDR1 is SGHTA and CDR2 is FQGNSA. After removal of 1 base from V and 7 bases from J, the junction contained 5 bases not matched to a gene. The CDR3 extends over 15 amino acids. CDR3 protein: CASSLEWTGGAGYTF. CDR3 DNA sequence: TGTGCCAGCAGCTTAGAATGGACAGGGGGCGCTGGCTACACCTTC.

The chain is built from TRBV10-3 and TRBJ2-1; TRBD2 agrees at 14 bases. Germline V gene sequence: CDR1 ENHRY, CDR2 SYGVKD. The CDR3 totals 19 residues. The V gene end was trimmed by 8 bases and the J gene end by 0 bases; junction bases not matched to a gene: 12. The CDR3 DNA follows: TGTGCCATCGGCCCGGGACTAGCGGGGGCCTATAGCTCCTACAATGAGCAGTTCTTC. This codes for CAIGPGLAGAYSSYNEQFF.

This CDR3 is CASSLAPGTTDTGELFF. CDR3 coding DNA: TGTGCCAGCAGCTTAGCACCCGGGACAACCGACACCGGGGAGCTGTTTTTT. This sequence joins TRBV7-3 and TRBJ2-2; D is perhaps TRBD1 (6 bases). CDR3 length equals 17 residues. Per the germline V gene, CDR1 is SGHTA and CDR2 is FQGTGA. V was trimmed by 2 bases and J by 3 bases, leaving 16 bases between them.

The table lists this clone with a few counts. This sequence joins TRBV7-9 and TRBJ2-1; 10 nucleotides agree with TRBD2. The CDR3 has 16 amino acids. In germline, CDR1 is SEHNR, CDR2 FQNEAQ (reference sequence). V shed 5 bases, J shed 0 bases, and the junction held 4 bases outside the gene matches. CDR3 amino acids: CASSTLAGNSYNEQFF. CDR3 nucleotides: TGTGCCAGCAGCACACTAGCGGGAAACTCCTACAATGAGCAGTTCTTC. The whole variable domain, filled in from reference TRBV7-9 and TRBJ2-1, reads DTGVSQNPRHKITKRGQNVTFRCDPISEHNRLYWYRQTLGQGPEFLTYFQNEAQLEKSRLLSDRFSAERPKGSFSTLEIQRTEQGDSAMYLCASSTLAGNSYNEQFFGPGTRLTVL.

In DNA, the CDR3 is TGTGCCAGCAGCGTAACAGGGGGCCGGGACTATGGCTACACCTTC. The encoded protein is CASSVTGGRDYGYTF. The chain employs TRBV5-5 and TRBJ1-2; 9 nucleotides match TRBD1. Trimming took 4 bases from V and 3 from J; bases not matched to a gene: 7. The CDR3 extends over 15 amino acids. CDR1 SGHKS and CDR2 YYEKEE come from the germline V gene (reference sequence).

The V call is TRBV7-9, the J call TRBJ1-2; a possible D gene is TRBD1 (5 bases). Germline V lookup: CDR1 SEHNR, CDR2 FQNEAQ (reference sequence). Deletions cut 1 base from V and 5 bases from J, with 11 bases between. This CDR3 is 14 amino acids long. The CDR3: CASSLEGIGYGYTF. CDR3 coding DNA: TGTGCCAGCAGCTTAGAGGGGATTGGGTATGGCTACACCTTC.

The chain carries TRBV18 and TRBJ1-5, with a possible D match to TRBD1 (6 bases). Germline CDR1 reads KGHSH; CDR2 reads LQKENI. The CDR3 runs 16 residues. V lost 2 bases and J lost 0, with 11 bases in between. The CDR3 DNA sequence: TGTGCCAGCTCACCATCGACAGGTTATAGCAATCAGCCCCAGCATTTT. It yields the protein CASSPSTGYSNQPQHF.

J is TRBJ1-5 and V is TRBV5-5; TRBD1 is a possible D gene (5 bases). CDR1 is SGHKS, CDR2 YYEKEE, per germline (reference sequence). The CDR3 consists of 16 residues. V gave up 0 bases and J gave up 1 base, with 11 bases separating them. CDR3 sequence: CASSLGSGPSNQPQHF. For the CDR3, the DNA is TGTGCCAGCAGCTTGGGTTCAGGGCCGAGCAATCAGCCCCAGCATTTT.

This chain joins TRBV19 and TRBJ2-1; TRBD2 matches 7 bases. CDR1 is LNHDA and CDR2 is SQIVND in the germline V gene (reference sequence). Trimming took 5 bases from V and 2 from J; bases not matched to a gene: 6. The CDR3 totals 15 residues. The DNA of the CDR3 is TGTGCCAGTAGTTTAGGACTAGAACCCTACAATGAGCAGTTCTTC. This codes for CASSLGLEPYNEQFF.

About this clone: Its ends do not fully match the called genes, so a read error is possible. The chain combines TRBV5-7 with TRBJ1-2; no clear D. TRBV5-7 qualifies as an ORF whose function is uncertain. This CDR3 comprises 15 residues. CDR3 residues: CASSPPEGCRYGYPF. The CDR3 DNA reads as TGTGCCAGCAGCCCCCCCGAGGGTTGCCGCTATGGCTACCCCTTC.

The V gene is TRBV27, the J gene TRBJ1-5, with 8 bases fitting TRBD1. Germline CDR1 is MNHEY and CDR2 is SMNVEV (reference sequence). V trimming: 3 bases; J trimming: 2 bases; junction bases outside the gene matches: 12. CDR3 length equals 18 residues. The CDR3 reads CASSLNRAGGAGNQPQHF. CDR3 nucleotide sequence: TGTGCCAGCAGTTTGAATCGGGCAGGGGGCGCCGGCAATCAGCCCCAGCATTTT.

The rearrangement uses TRBV30 and TRBJ2-1; TRBD2 aligns across 10 bases. This CDR3 has 15 residues. The germline V gene encodes CDR1 GTSNPN and CDR2 SVGIG (reference sequence). The junction had 7 bases not matched to a gene; V was cut back by 2 bases and J by 6 bases. Here the CDR3 reads CAWSKGLAGVNEQFF. CDR3 sequence (DNA): TGTGCCTGGAGTAAGGGGCTAGCGGGAGTCAATGAGCAGTTCTTC.

The chain joins TRBV11-3 to TRBJ1-6, with 11 bases lining up with TRBD1. The trim removed 1 base at V and 9 bases at J, leaving 8 bases unmatched. CDR3 length: 17 residues. Germline loops: CDR1 SGHNT, CDR2 YENEEA. This chain's CDR3 is CASSLASRTGGISPLHF. CDR3 bases: TGTGCCAGCAGCTTAGCTTCGAGGACAGGGGGCATTTCACCCCTCCACTTT.

This chain links TRBV15 with TRBJ2-5; 10 nucleotides agree with TRBD1. Trimming cost V 3 bases and J 1 base; bases outside gene matches: 2. CDR3 length equals 15 residues. The germline gives CDR1 LNHNV, CDR2 YYDKDF (reference sequence). The CDR3 region has the DNA TGTGCCACCAGCAGGGACAGGGGGTCCCAAGAGACCCAGTACTTC. Translated: CATSRDRGSQETQYF.

The V and J genes are TRBV6-1 and TRBJ2-7; D perhaps matches TRBD1 (6 bases). Germline CDR1 is MNHNS and CDR2 is SASEGT. V gave up 7 bases and J gave up 2 bases, with 15 bases separating them. The CDR3 has 14 residues. The CDR3, as DNA: TGTGCCAGCATTATCAACAGGGCCACCTACGAGCAGTACTTC. Translated, it gives CASIINRATYEQYF.

The chain is built from TRBV5-1 and TRBJ2-1, with D possibly TRBD2 on 5 matching bases. The V gene's germline CDR1 is SGHRS and CDR2 YFSETQ. This CDR3 is built from 16 residues. V was pared by 0 bases and J by 8 bases, with 18 bases between. The chain's CDR3 is CASSLGRGTEIDEQFF. The CDR3 DNA reads as TGCGCCAGCAGCTTGGGTCGGGGTACGGAAATAGATGAGCAGTTCTTC.

This chain links TRBV25-1 with TRBJ2-3; TRBD2 is a possible D gene (6 bases). Looked up from germline, CDR1 is MGHDK and CDR2 is SYGVNS. The CDR3 has 15 residues. V lost 5 bases to trimming and J lost 1 base, with 13 bases between them. The CDR3 here is CASSLWDSGTDTQYF. In DNA form, the CDR3 reads TGTGCCAGCAGTCTCTGGGACTCCGGCACAGATACGCAGTATTTT.

The genes are TRBV30 and TRBJ1-6, with unresolved D. The CDR3 length is 12 residues. CDR1 and CDR2 from the germline V gene are GTSNPN and SVGIG (reference sequence). The V end was cut by 1 base, the J end by 14 bases, with 12 bases between. CDR3 in amino acids: CAWSGKTAALHF. CDR3 DNA: TGTGCCTGGAGTGGGAAAACAGCCGCCCTCCACTTT.

The genes are TRBV19 and TRBJ1-1; no clear D gene. V lost 3 bases to trimming and J lost 3 bases, with 11 bases between them. Germline assignment: CDR1 LNHDA and CDR2 SQIVND (reference sequence). CDR3 length: 14 residues. CDR3 region: CASSMEGRDTEAFF. CDR3 coding DNA: TGTGCCAGTAGTATGGAGGGTAGGGACACTGAAGCTTTCTTT.

This clone turned up a few times. The chain combines TRBV29-1 with TRBJ1-2; no reliable D call. The CDR3 runs to 11 residues. Trimming shortened V by 5 bases and J by 2 bases, and 6 bases separated the two germline ends. Per germline, CDR1 SQVTM and CDR2 ANQGSEA. CDR3 DNA: TGCAGCGTTCGGGAGAACTATGGCTACACCTTC. Protein: CSVRENYGYTF.